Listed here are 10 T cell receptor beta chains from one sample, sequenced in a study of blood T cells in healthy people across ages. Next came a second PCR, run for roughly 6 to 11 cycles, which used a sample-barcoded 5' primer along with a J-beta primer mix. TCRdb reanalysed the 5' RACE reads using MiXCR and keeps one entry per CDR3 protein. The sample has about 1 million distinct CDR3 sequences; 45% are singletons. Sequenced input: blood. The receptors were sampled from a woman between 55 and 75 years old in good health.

The DNA of the CDR3 is TGCAGTGTCTCCCCCAGCGGGGGGCAAGAGACCCAGTACTTC. Protein sequence: CSVSPSGGQETQYF. The chain combines TRBV29-1 with TRBJ2-5; TRBD2 agrees at 9 bases. The germline gives CDR1 SQVTM, CDR2 ANQGSEA. The CDR3 loop spans 14 amino acids.

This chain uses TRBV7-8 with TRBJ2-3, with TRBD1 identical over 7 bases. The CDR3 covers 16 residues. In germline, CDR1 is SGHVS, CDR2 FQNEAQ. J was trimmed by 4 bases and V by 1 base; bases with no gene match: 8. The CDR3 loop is CASSLEGQSVADTQYF. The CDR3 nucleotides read TGTGCCAGCAGCTTAGAGGGACAGAGTGTCGCAGATACGCAGTATTTT.

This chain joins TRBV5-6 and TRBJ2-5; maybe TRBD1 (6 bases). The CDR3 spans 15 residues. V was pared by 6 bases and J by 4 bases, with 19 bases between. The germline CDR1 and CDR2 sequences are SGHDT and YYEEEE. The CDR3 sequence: CASTLRMLGGETQYF. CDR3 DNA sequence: TGTGCCAGCACCCTTCGGATGTTAGGGGGAGAGACCCAGTACTTC. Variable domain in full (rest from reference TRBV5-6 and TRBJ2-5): DAGVTQSPTHLIKTRGQQVTLRCSPKSGHDTVSWYQQALGQGPQFIFQYYEEEERQRGNFPDRFSGHQFPNYSSELNVNALLLGDSALYLCASTLRMLGGETQYFGPGTRLLVL.

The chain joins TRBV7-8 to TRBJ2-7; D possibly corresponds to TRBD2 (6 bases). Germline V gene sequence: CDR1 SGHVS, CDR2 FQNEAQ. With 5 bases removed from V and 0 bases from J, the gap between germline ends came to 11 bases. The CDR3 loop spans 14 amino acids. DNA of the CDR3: TGTGCCAGCAGCAAAACGGAGGGCTCCTACGAGCAGTACTTC. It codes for CASSKTEGSYEQYF.

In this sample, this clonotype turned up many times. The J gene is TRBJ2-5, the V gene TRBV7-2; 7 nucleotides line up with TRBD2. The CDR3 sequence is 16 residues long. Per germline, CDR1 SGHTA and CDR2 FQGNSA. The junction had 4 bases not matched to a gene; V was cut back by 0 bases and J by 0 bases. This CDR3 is CASSLATSRYQETQYF. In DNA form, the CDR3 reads TGTGCCAGCAGCTTAGCGACTAGCAGGTACCAAGAGACCCAGTACTTC.

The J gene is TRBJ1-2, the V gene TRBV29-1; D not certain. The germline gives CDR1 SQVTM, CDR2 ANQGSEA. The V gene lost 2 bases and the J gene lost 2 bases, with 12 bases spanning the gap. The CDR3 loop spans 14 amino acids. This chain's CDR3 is CSVEKGAENYGYTF. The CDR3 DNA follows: TGCAGCGTTGAAAAGGGCGCGGAGAACTATGGCTACACCTTC.

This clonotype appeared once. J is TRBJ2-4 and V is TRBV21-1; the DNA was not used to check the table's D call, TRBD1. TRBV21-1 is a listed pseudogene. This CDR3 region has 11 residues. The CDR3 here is CASSPWTGQYF. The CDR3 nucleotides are TGTGCCAGCAGCCCTTGGACCGGGCAGTACTTC.

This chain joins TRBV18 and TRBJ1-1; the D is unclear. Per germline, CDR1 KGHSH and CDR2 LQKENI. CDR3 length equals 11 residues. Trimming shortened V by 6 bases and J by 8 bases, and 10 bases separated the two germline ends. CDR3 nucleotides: TGTGCCAGCTCCCCTATCCGGGAAGCTTTCTTT. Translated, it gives CASSPIREAFF.

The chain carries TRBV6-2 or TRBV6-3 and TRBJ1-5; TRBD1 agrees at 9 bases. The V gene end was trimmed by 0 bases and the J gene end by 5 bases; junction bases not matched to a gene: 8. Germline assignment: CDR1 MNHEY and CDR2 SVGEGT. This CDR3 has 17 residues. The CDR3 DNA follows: TGTGCCAGCAGTTACTCGATTGGGACAGGGATATATCAGCCCCAGCATTTT. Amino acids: CASSYSIGTGIYQPQHF.

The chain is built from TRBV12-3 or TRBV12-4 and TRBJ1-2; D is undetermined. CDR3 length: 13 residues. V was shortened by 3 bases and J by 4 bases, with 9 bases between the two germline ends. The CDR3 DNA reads TGTGCCAGCAGTTTGGAACGGACCTATGGCTACACCTTC. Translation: CASSLERTYGYTF.